These 19 T cell receptor beta chains share one sample of origin, sequenced in a study of T-cell memory formation after mild COVID-19. Each CDR3 protein is one row after TCRdb ran MiXCR on the 5' RACE reads. The repertoire holds tens of thousands of distinct CDR3 sequences, 11% to 15% seen once, with 30% to 35% in the top ten. Sequencing was done on a sample of PBMCs or a T cell subset sorted from them (not recorded which). The receptor set was obtained from an adult woman who had mild COVID-19 (a few samples of this study predate the infection). Cell type and time point are not known.

This clonotype has only a few counts. J is TRBJ2-7 and V is TRBV5-6, with 9 bases fitting TRBD1. This CDR3 is 13 amino acids long. Unmatched junction bases numbered 1, after V lost 0 bases and J lost 6 bases. Per the germline V gene, CDR1 is SGHDT and CDR2 is YYEEEE. The CDR3 protein is CASSLETGGEQYF. The CDR3 DNA reads as TGTGCCAGCAGCTTGGAGACAGGGGGCGAGCAGTACTTC.

The chain recombines TRBV20-1 with TRBJ2-1; the match to TRBD1 covers 9 bases. This CDR3 region has 15 residues. V lost 0 bases and J lost 6; bases outside the gene matches: 6. The V gene's germline CDR1 is DFQATT and CDR2 SNEGSKA (reference sequence). The DNA for the CDR3 is TGCAGTGCTAGAGATTACCCGACAGGGGGCAATGAGCAGTTCTTC. This codes for CSARDYPTGGNEQFF.

This chain joins TRBV7-3 and TRBJ2-1, with TRBD2 matching 9 bases. V shed 5 bases and J 8 bases; nucleotides not matched to a gene: 7. This CDR3 has 14 amino acids. Germline CDR1 SGHTA, CDR2 FQGTGA. The CDR3 here is CASSNSGGWDEQFF. The CDR3 DNA is TGTGCCAGCAGCAATAGCGGGGGCTGGGATGAGCAGTTCTTC.

This chain connects TRBV10-3 to TRBJ2-3; no definite D call. This CDR3 is 15 amino acids long. Germline-derived CDR1 and CDR2 are ENHRY and SYGVKD. V lost 3 bases and J 4 bases, leaving 14 bases between the germline ends. The CDR3 bases are TGTGCCATCAGTGAAGGAGTCGATGCGGCAGATACGCAGTATTTT. Residues: CAISEGVDAADTQYF.

This clonotype has just one count. The chain has TRBV2 and TRBJ1-4; maybe TRBD1 (6 bases). V was clipped by 6 bases and J by 8 bases, with 16 bases between them. Germline-derived CDR1 and CDR2 are SNHLY and FYNNEI. This CDR3 spans 14 amino acids. In nucleotides, the CDR3 is TGTGCCAGCAGGAAGGGGGACCTCGAGGAAAAACTGTTTTTT. It encodes CASRKGDLEEKLFF.

This clonotype was counted only a few times. The V call is TRBV3-1, the J call TRBJ1-5; the D gene is possibly TRBD1 (5 bases). The length of the CDR3 is 16 residues. Trimming cost V 4 bases and J 1 base, with 14 bases left between them. Looked up from germline, CDR1 is LGHDT and CDR2 is YNNKEL (reference sequence). As DNA, the CDR3 is TGTGCCAGCAGCCCCGGGGGGGAATGGAGCAATCAGCCCCAGCATTTT. It encodes CASSPGGEWSNQPQHF.

There are many counts of this clonotype. The chain recombines TRBV11-3 with TRBJ2-3; the D is unclear. The V gene lost 4 bases and the J gene lost 6 bases, with 14 bases spanning the gap. The CDR3 loop spans 14 amino acids. Germline CDR1 is SGHNT and CDR2 is YENEEA. The CDR3 coding sequence is TGTGCCAGCAGCTCCAATGGCAGCCCGGATACGCAGTATTTT. Translation: CASSSNGSPDTQYF.

The J gene is TRBJ2-7, the V gene TRBV11-2; tentative D call: TRBD2 (5 bases). Trimming cost V 2 bases and J 2 bases, with 10 bases left between them. This CDR3 spans 14 amino acids. CDR1 and CDR2 (germline): SGHAT, FQNNGV. The CDR3 spells CASSLWELTYEQYF. The CDR3 DNA reads TGTGCCAGCAGCTTATGGGAGCTAACCTACGAGCAGTACTTC.

This clonotype was picked up a small number of times. The V call is TRBV7-8, the J call TRBJ2-1; no clear D. The CDR3 loop spans 12 amino acids. Trimming cost V 2 bases and J 6 bases, with 5 bases left between them. The germline V gene encodes CDR1 SGHVS and CDR2 FQNEAQ. CDR3 DNA: TGTGCCAGCAGCTTACATGGCAATGAGCAGTTCTTC. Translated, it gives CASSLHGNEQFF.

This clonotype was detected ten times or more. The V call is TRBV20-1, the J call TRBJ2-5; the D gene is possibly TRBD1 (6 bases). The CDR3 spans 12 residues. CDR1 and CDR2 from the germline V gene are DFQATT and SNEGSKA (reference sequence). V gave up 3 bases and J gave up 2 bases, with 7 bases separating them. The CDR3 spells CSASDRQETQYF. For the CDR3, the DNA is TGCAGTGCTAGTGACAGGCAAGAGACCCAGTACTTC.

This clonotype was picked up a small number of times. The chain employs TRBV25-1 and TRBJ2-7; 9 positions match TRBD1. The CDR3 is 14 residues long. Germline assignment: CDR1 MGHDK and CDR2 SYGVNS. The V and J ends lost 1 base and 5 bases, in that order; junction bases with no gene match: 3. The CDR3 coding sequence is TGTGCCAGCAGTGAATGGGACAGGGTCCACGAGCAGTACTTC. Its protein is CASSEWDRVHEQYF.

This clonotype was observed many times. The rearrangement links TRBV20-1 to TRBJ2-7; D remains unclear. Trimming removed 1 base at V and 0 bases at J, with 4 bases between. The CDR3 spans 12 residues. Germline values: CDR1 DFQATT, CDR2 SNEGSKA (reference sequence). CDR3 residues: CSARGLSYEQYF. CDR3 in DNA: TGCAGTGCTAGAGGGCTCTCCTACGAGCAGTACTTC.

V usage is TRBV4-3 and J usage is TRBJ2-7; 11 bases align to TRBD2. This CDR3 region has 15 residues. J lost 7 bases, V lost 2 bases, and 7 bases had no gene match. Germline V gives CDR1 LGHNA, CDR2 YSLEER. CDR3 sequence: CASSQILAGVEEQYF. CDR3 DNA: TGCGCCAGCAGCCAAATACTAGCGGGAGTCGAGGAGCAGTACTTC.

This clonotype was counted between two and nine times. The rearrangement uses TRBV6-1 and TRBJ2-1; D is undetermined. Germline CDR1 MNHNS, CDR2 SASEGT. This CDR3 is built from 15 residues. The germline V and J ends were trimmed by 2 bases and 4 bases, with 12 bases remaining between them. Here the CDR3 DNA reads TGTGCCAGCAGTGAAAGGGAACCTACTTACAATGAGCAGTTCTTC. It encodes CASSEREPTYNEQFF.

This chain uses TRBV29-1 with TRBJ2-1, with TRBD2 matching over 12 bases. With 0 bases clipped from V and 8 bases from J, the junction kept 8 bases outside the gene matches. The CDR3 loop spans 16 amino acids. The V gene's germline CDR1 is SQVTM and CDR2 ANQGSEA. The CDR3 is CSVEDRLAGVGDEQFF. DNA of the CDR3: TGCAGCGTTGAAGATAGACTAGCGGGAGTGGGGGATGAGCAGTTCTTC.

The table lists this clonotype with a few counts. This chain joins TRBV12-3 or TRBV12-4 and TRBJ2-1; either TRBD1 or TRBD2 may supply D (5 bases each). This CDR3 has 14 amino acids. V was trimmed by 7 bases and J by 9 bases, leaving 19 bases between them. CDR3 in DNA: TGTGCCAGCACCTCCTGGGACCTGAACCGTGAGCAGTTCTTC. This codes for CASTSWDLNREQFF.

This clonotype has just a few counts. The chain employs TRBV14 and TRBJ2-4; a possible D gene is TRBD2 (6 bases). Germline assignment: CDR1 SGHDN and CDR2 FVKESK. The CDR3 is 17 amino acids. The germline V and J ends were trimmed by 0 bases and 1 base, with 13 bases remaining between them. As DNA, the CDR3 is TGTGCCAGCAGCCAAGATCGGCGGGATGGGGCCAAAAACATTCAGTACTTC. Translation: CASSQDRRDGAKNIQYF. Full variable domain (outside the CDR3, taken from reference TRBV14 and TRBJ2-4): EAGVTQFPSHSVIEKGQTVTLRCDPISGHDNLYWYRRVMGKEIKFLLHFVKESKQDESGMPNNRFLAERTGGTYSTLKVQPAELEDSGVYFCASSQDRRDGAKNIQYFGAGTRLSVL.

V gene TRBV5-1 combines with J gene TRBJ2-7, with a weak D call TRBD2 (6 bases). The CDR3 has 15 amino acids. V was pared by 4 bases and J by 1 base, with 15 bases between. The germline gives CDR1 SGHRS, CDR2 YFSETQ. The CDR3 bases are TGCGCCAGCAGCCCCGGAGGAGGGGCTTCCTACGAGCAGTACTTC. Translation gives CASSPGGGASYEQYF.

This clonotype was counted a few times. V is TRBV4-1 and J is TRBJ2-7; a weak D match, TRBD2 (6 bases). CDR1 is MGHRA, CDR2 YSYEKL, per germline. Trimming left V 0 bases short and J 0 bases short, with 12 bases between. CDR3 length equals 16 residues. CDR3 nucleotides: TGCGCCAGCAGCCAAGATCTGGAGGGGAGCTCCTACGAGCAGTACTTC. Its protein product is CASSQDLEGSSYEQYF.